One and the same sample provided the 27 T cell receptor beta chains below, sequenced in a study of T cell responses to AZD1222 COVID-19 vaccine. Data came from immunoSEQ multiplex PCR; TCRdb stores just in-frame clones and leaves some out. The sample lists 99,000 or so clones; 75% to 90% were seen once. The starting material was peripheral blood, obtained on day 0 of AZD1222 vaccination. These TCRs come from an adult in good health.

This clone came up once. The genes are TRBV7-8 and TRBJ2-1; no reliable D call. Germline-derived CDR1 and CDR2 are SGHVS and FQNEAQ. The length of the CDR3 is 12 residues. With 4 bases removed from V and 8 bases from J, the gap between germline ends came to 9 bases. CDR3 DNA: TGTGCCAGCAGCTCCGTAGCCGATGAGCAGTTCTTC. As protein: CASSSVADEQFF.

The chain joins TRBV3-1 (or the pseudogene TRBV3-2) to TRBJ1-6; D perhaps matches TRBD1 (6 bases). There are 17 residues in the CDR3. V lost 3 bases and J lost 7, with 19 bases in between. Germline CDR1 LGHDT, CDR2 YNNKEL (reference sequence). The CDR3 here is CASSHEQGWEGNSPLHF. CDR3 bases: TGTGCCAGCAGCCACGAACAGGGCTGGGAGGGGAATTCACCCCTCCACTTT.

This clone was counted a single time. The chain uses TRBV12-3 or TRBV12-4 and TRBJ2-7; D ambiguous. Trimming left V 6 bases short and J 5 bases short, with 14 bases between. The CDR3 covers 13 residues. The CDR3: CASSLTRFDEQYF. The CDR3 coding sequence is TGTGCCAGCAGCTTGACACGGTTTGACGAGCAGTACTTC.

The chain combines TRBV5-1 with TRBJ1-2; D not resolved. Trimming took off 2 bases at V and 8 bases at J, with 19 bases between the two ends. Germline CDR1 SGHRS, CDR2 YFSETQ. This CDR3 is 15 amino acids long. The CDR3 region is CASSLWTEPKRGYTF. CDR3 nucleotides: TGCGCCAGCAGCTTATGGACCGAACCCAAGAGGGGCTACACCTTC.

The CDR3 sequence: CATSPDSNYGYTF. The CDR3 nucleotides read TGTGCCACCAGCCCAGACTCAAACTATGGCTACACCTTC. This sequence joins TRBV15 and TRBJ1-2; D unresolved. V lost 5 bases, J lost 2 bases, and 9 bases lay in between. CDR3 length equals 13 residues. Germline values: CDR1 LNHNV, CDR2 YYDKDF (reference sequence). Based on the CDR3 plus reference TRBV15 and TRBJ1-2, the full variable domain is DAMVIQNPRYQVTQFGKPVTLSCSQTLNHNVMYWYQQKSSQAPKLLFHYYDKDFNNEADTPDNFQSRRPNTSFCFLDIRSPGLGDTAMYLCATSPDSNYGYTFGSGTRLTVV.

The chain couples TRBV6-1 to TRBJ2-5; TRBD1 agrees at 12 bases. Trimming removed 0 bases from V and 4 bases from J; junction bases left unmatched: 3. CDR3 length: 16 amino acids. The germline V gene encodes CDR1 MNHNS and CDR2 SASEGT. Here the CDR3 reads CASSEAGQGARETQYF. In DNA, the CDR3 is TGTGCCAGCAGTGAAGCGGGACAGGGGGCACGAGAGACCCAGTACTTC.

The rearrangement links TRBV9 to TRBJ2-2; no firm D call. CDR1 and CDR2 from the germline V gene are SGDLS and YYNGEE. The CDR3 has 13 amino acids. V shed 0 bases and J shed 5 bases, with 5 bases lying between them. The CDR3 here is CASSVGGTGELFF. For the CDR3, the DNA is TGTGCCAGCAGCGTAGGGGGTACCGGGGAGCTGTTTTTT.

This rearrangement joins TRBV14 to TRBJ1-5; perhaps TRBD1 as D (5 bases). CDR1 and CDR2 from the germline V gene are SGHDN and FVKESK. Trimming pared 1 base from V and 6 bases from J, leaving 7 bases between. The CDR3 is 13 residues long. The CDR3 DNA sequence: TGTGCCAGCAGCCAAGCAGGGCTTCAGCCCCAGCATTTT. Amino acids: CASSQAGLQPQHF.

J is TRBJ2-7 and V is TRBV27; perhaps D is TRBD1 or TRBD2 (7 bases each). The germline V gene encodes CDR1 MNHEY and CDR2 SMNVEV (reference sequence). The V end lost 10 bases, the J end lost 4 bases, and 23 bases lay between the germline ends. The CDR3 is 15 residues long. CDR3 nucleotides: TGTGCCACCCTCTCCCCCCAGGGGGGAGGGTACGAGCAGTACTTC. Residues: CATLSPQGGGYEQYF.

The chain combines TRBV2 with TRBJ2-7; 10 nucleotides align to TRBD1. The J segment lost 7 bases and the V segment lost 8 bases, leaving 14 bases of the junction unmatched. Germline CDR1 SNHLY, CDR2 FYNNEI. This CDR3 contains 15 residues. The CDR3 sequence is CASEGRTGGGPEQYF. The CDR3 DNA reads TGTGCCAGCGAGGGAAGGACAGGGGGTGGTCCAGAGCAGTACTTC.

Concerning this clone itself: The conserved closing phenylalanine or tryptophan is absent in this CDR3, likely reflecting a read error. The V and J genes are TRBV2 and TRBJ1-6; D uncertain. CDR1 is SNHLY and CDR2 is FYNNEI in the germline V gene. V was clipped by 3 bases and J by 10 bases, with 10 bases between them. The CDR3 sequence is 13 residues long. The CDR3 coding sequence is TGTGCCAGCAGTGATGGTTCGGTCTCACCCCTCCACCTT. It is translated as CASSDGSVSPLHL.

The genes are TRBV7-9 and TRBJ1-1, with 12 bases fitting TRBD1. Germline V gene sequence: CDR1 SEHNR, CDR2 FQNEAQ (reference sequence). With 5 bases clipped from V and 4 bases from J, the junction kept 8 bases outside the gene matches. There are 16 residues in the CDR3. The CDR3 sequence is CASSAGTGGAGTEAFF. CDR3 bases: TGTGCCAGCAGCGCCGGGACAGGGGGCGCCGGCACTGAAGCTTTCTTT.

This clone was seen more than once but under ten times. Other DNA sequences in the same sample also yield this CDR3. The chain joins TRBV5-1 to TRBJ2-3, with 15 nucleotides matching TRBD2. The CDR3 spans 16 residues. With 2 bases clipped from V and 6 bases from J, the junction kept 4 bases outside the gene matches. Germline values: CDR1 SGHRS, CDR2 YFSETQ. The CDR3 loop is CASSFGTSGGTDTQYF. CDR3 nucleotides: TGCGCCAGCAGCTTTGGGACTAGCGGGGGGACGGATACGCAGTATTTT. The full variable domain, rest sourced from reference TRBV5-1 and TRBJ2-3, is KAGVTQTPRYLIKTRGQQVTLSCSPISGHRSVSWYQQTPGQGLQFLFEYFSETQRNKGNFPGRFSGRQFSNSRSEMNVSTLELGDSALYLCASSFGTSGGTDTQYFGPGTRLTVL.

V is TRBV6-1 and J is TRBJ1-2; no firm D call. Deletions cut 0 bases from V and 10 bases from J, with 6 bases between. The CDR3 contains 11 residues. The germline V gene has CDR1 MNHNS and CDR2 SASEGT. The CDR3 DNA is TGTGCCAGCAGTGAAGCCCATGCCTACACCTTC. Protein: CASSEAHAYTF.

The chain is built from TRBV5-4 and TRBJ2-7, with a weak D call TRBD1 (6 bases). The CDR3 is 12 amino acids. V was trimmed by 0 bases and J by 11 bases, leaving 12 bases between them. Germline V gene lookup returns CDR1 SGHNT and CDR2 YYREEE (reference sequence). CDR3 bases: TGTGCCAGCAGCTTGGCGAGACAGGTGGAGTACTTC. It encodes CASSLARQVEYF.

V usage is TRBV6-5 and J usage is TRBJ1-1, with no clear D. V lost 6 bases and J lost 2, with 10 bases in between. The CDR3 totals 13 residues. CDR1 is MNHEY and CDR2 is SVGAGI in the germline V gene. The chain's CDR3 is CASRPPSNTEAFF. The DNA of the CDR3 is TGTGCCAGCAGACCCCCCTCAAACACTGAAGCTTTCTTT.

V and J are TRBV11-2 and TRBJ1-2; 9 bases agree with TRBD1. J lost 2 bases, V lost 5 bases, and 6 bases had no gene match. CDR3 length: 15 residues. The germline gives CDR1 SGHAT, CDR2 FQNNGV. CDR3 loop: CASSIRTGANYGYTF. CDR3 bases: TGTGCCAGCAGCATCCGGACAGGGGCCAACTATGGCTACACCTTC.

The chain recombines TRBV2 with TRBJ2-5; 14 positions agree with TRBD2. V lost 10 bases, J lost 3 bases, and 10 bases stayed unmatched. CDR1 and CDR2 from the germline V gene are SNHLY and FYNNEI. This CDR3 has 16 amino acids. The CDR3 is CAMTPPGLAGEETQYF. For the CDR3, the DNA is TGTGCCATGACGCCTCCGGGACTAGCGGGGGAAGAGACCCAGTACTTC.

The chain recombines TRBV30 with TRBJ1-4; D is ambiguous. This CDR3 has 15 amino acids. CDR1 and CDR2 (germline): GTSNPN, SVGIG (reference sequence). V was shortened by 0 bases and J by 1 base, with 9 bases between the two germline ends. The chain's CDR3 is CAWSVLVGTNEKLFF. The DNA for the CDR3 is TGTGCCTGGAGTGTACTTGTGGGAACTAATGAAAAACTGTTTTTT.

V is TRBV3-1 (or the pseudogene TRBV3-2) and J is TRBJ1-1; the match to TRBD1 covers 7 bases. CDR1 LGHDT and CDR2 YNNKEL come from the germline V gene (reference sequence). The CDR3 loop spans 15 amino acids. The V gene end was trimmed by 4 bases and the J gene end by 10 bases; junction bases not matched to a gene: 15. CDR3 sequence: CASSPRDSRSIGAFF. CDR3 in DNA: TGTGCCAGCAGCCCCCGGGACAGCAGGTCCATTGGAGCTTTCTTT.

CDR3 coding DNA: TGTGCCACCAGCAGAGTGGGTGGCACTGAAGCTTTCTTT. Its translation is CATSRVGGTEAFF. V usage is TRBV15 and J usage is TRBJ1-1; D is unclear. The CDR3 runs to 13 residues. With 1 base removed from V and 4 bases from J, the gap between germline ends came to 7 bases. Germline V CDR1 and CDR2: LNHNV, YYDKDF (reference sequence).

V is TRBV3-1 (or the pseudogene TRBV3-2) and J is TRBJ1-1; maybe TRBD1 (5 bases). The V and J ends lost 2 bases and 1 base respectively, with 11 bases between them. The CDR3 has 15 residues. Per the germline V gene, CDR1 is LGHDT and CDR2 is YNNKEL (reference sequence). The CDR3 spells CASSQYWGPNTEAFF. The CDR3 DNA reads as TGTGCCAGCAGCCAATATTGGGGCCCGAACACTGAAGCTTTCTTT.

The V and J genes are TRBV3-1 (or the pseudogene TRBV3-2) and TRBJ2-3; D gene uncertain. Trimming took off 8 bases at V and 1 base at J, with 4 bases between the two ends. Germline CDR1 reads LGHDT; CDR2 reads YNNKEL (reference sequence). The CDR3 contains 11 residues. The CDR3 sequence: CASPCTDTQYF. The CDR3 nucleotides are TGTGCCAGCCCTTGCACAGATACGCAGTATTTT.

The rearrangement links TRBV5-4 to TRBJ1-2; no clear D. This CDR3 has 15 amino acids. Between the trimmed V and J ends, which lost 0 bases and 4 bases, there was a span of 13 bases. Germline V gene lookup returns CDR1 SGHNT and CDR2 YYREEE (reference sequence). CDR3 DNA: TGTGCCAGCAGCTTGGACCCAGATGGAAGCTATGGCTACACCTTC. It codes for CASSLDPDGSYGYTF.

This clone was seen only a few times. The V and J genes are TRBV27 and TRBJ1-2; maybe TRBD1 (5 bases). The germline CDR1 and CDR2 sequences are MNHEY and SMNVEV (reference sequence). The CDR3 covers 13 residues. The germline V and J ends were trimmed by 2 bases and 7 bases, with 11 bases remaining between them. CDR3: CASSLRGAPGYTF. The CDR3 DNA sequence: TGTGCCAGCAGTTTAAGGGGCGCGCCTGGCTACACCTTC.

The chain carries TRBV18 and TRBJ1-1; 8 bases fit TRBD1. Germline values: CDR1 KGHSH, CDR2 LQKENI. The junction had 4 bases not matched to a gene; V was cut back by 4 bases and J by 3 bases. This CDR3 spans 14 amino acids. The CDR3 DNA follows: TGTGCCAGCTCACAACTGGACAGGGACACTGAAGCTTTCTTT. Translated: CASSQLDRDTEAFF.

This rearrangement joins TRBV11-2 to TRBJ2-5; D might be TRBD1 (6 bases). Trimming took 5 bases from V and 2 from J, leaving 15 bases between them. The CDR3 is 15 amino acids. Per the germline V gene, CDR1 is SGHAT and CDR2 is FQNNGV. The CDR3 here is CASSTGTPWQETQYF. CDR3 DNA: TGTGCCAGCAGCACCGGGACACCCTGGCAAGAGACCCAGTACTTC.